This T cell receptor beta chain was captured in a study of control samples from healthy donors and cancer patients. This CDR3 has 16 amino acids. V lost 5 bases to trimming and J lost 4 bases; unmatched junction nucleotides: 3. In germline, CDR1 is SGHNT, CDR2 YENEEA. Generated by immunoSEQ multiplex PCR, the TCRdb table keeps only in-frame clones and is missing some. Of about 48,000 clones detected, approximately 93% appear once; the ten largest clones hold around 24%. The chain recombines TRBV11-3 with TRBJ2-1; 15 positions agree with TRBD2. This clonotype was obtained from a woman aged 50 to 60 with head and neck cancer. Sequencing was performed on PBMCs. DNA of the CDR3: TGTGCCAGCAGCCCGGGGACTAGCGGGGGGTACAATGAGCAGTTCTTC. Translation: CASSPGTSGGYNEQFF. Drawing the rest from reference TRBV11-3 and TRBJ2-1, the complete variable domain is EAGVVQSPRYKIIEKKQPVAFWCNPISGHNTLYWYLQNLGQGPELLIRYENEEAVDDSQLPKDRFSAERLKGVDSTLKIQPAELGDSAVYLCASSPGTSGGYNEQFFGPGTRLTVL.